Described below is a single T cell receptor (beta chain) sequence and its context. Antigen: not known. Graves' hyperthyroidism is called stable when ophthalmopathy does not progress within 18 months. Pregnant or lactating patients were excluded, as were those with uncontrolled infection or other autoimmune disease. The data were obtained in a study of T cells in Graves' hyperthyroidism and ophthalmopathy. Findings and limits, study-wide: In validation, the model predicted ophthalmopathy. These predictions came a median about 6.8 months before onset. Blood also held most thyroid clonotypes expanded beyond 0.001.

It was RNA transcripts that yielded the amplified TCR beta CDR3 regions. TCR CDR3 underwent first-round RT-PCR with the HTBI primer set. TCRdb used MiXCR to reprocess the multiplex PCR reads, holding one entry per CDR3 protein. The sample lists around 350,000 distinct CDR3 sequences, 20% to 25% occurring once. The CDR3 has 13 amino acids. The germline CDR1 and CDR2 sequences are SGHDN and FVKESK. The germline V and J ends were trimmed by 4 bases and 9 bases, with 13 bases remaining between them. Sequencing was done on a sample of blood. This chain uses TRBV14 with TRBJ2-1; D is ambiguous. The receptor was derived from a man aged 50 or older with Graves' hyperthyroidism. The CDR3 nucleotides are TGTGCCAGCAGCCCCCTCCCAGAAGCTGAGCAGTTCTTC. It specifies CASSPLPEAEQFF.